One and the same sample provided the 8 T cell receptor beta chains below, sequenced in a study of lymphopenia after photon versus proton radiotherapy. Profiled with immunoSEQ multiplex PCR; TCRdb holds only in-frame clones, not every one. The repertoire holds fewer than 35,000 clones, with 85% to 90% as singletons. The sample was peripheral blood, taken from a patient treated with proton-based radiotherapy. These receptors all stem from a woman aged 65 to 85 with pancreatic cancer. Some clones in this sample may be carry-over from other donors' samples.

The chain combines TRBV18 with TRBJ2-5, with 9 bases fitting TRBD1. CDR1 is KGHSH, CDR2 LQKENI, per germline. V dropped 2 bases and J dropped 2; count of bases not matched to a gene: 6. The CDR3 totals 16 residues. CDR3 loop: CASSPRTGVGQETQYF. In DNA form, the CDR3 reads TGTGCCAGCTCACCAAGGACAGGGGTAGGACAAGAGACCCAGTACTTC.

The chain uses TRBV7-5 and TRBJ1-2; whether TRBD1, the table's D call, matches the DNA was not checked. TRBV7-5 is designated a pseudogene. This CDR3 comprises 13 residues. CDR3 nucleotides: TGTGCCAGAAACCTACGGACAGTCGACGGCTACACCTTC. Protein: CARNLRTVDGYTF.

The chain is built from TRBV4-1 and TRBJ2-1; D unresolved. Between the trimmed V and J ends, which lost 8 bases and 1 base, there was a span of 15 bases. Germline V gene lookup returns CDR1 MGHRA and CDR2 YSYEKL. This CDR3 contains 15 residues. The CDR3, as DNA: TGCGCCAGCGCCCTCAGTGCGGAATCCTACAATGAGCAGTTCTTC. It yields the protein CASALSAESYNEQFF.

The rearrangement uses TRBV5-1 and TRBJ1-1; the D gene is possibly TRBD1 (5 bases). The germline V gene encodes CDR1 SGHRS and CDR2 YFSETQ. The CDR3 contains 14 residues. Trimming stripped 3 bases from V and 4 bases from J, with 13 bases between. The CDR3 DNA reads TGCGCCAGCAGCTCGGGCGGACATAGCACTGAAGCTTTCTTT. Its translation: CASSSGGHSTEAFF.

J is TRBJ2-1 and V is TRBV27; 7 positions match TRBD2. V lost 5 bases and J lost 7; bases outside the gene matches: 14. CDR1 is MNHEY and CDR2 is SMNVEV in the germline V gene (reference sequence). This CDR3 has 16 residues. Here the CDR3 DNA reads TGTGCCAGCAGTCCATACTACAGCGGAGCGGGGAATGAGCAGTTCTTC. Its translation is CASSPYYSGAGNEQFF.

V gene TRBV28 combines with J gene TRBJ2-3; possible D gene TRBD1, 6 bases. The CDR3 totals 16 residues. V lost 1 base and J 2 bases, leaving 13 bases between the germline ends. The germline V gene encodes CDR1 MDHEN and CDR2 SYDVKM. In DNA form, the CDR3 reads TGTGCCAGCAGTTTATCCGGGACACCCATCACAGATACGCAGTATTTT. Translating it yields CASSLSGTPITDTQYF. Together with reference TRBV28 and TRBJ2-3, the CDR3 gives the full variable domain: DVKVTQSSRYLVKRTGEKVFLECVQDMDHENMFWYRQDPGLGLRLIYFSYDVKMKEKGDIPEGYSVSREKKERFSLILESASTNQTSMYLCASSLSGTPITDTQYFGPGTRLTVL.

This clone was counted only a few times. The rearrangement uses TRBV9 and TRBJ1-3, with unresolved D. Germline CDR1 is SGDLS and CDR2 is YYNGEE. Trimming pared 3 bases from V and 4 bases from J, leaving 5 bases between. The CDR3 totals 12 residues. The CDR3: CASSGMGNTIYF. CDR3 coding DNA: TGTGCCAGCAGCGGCATGGGAAACACCATATATTTT.

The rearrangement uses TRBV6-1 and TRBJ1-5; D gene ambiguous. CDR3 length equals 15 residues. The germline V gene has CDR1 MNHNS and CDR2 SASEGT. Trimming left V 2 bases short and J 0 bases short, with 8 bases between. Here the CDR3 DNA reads TGTGCCAGCAGTGAATTGACGGGTAGCAATCAGCCCCAGCATTTT. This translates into CASSELTGSNQPQHF.